One sample yielded the 32 T cell receptor beta chains listed below, sequenced in a study of shared clonotypes between healthy human individuals. Clones were read by immunoSEQ multiplex PCR, and TCRdb kept only the in-frame ones, dropping some. Of around 2.3 million clones listed, approximately 96% were seen once; the top ten hold approximately 0.13%. Sequenced sample: naive CD4+ T cells sorted from blood. The subset here: CD45RA+ positively selected. The receptors originated from a man aged 18 to 29 in good health.

As concerns this clone: The identical CDR3 is also encoded by other nucleotide sequences in the sample. The rearrangement links TRBV28 to TRBJ1-2, with TRBD1 matching over 7 bases. V trimming: 5 bases; J trimming: 2 bases; junction bases outside the gene matches: 2. The CDR3 has 13 residues. The germline V gene has CDR1 MDHEN and CDR2 SYDVKM. The CDR3 DNA reads TGTGCCAGCAGTGAGGGACAGAACTATGGCTACACCTTC. Translating gives CASSEGQNYGYTF.

The chain uses TRBV10-2 and TRBJ1-2; D possibly corresponds to TRBD1 (6 bases). V shed 8 bases and J shed 7 bases, with 14 bases lying between them. Germline V gene sequence: CDR1 WSHSY, CDR2 SAAADI. This CDR3 is built from 12 residues. The CDR3: CASGYTGSGYTF. In DNA, the CDR3 is TGCGCCAGCGGGTATACAGGGTCTGGCTACACCTTC.

This chain uses TRBV6-5 with TRBJ1-2, with D uncertain. V shed 4 bases and J shed 0 bases, with 6 bases lying between them. This CDR3 has 13 residues. Germline V gene data show CDR1 as MNHEY and CDR2 as SVGAGI. CDR3 amino acids: CASSSRANYGYTF. The CDR3 DNA reads as TGTGCCAGCAGTTCCAGAGCTAACTATGGCTACACCTTC.

This sequence joins TRBV6-6 and TRBJ2-7; D gene ambiguous. The CDR3 totals 12 residues. Trimming stripped 6 bases from V and 2 bases from J, with 8 bases between. CDR1 is MNHNY and CDR2 is SVGAGI in the germline V gene (reference sequence). Here the CDR3 reads CASRGPAYEQYF. Written as DNA, the CDR3 is TGTGCCAGCAGAGGACCCGCCTACGAGCAGTACTTC.

The chain joins TRBV28 to TRBJ2-6, with D perhaps matching TRBD1 (5 bases). The CDR3 is 17 amino acids. Trimming stripped 5 bases from V and 0 bases from J, with 14 bases between. Germline V gives CDR1 MDHEN, CDR2 SYDVKM. In DNA, the CDR3 is TGTGCCAGCAGTACCAGGGTAGCCCTCTCTGGGGCCAACGTCCTGACTTTC. This gives the protein CASSTRVALSGANVLTF.

This rearrangement joins TRBV5-1 to TRBJ2-3; 8 bases agree with TRBD1. The CDR3 loop spans 15 amino acids. With 6 bases clipped from V and 1 base from J, the junction kept 7 bases outside the gene matches. In germline, CDR1 is SGHRS, CDR2 YFSETQ. This CDR3 is CASTWDRPGTDTQYF. CDR3 DNA sequence: TGCGCCAGCACCTGGGACAGGCCTGGCACAGATACGCAGTATTTT. Complete variable domain (other parts from reference TRBV5-1 and TRBJ2-3): KAGVTQTPRYLIKTRGQQVTLSCSPISGHRSVSWYQQTPGQGLQFLFEYFSETQRNKGNFPGRFSGRQFSNSRSEMNVSTLELGDSALYLCASTWDRPGTDTQYFGPGTRLTVL.

The genes are TRBV10-1 and TRBJ2-1; 7 bases map to TRBD2. The CDR3 covers 16 residues. Per germline, CDR1 WNHNN and CDR2 SYGVQD (reference sequence). V was clipped by 10 bases and J by 0 bases; unmatched bases: 12. The CDR3 is CATPTSRYFSYNEQFF. CDR3 nucleotide sequence: TGCGCCACCCCGACTAGCCGCTACTTCTCCTACAATGAGCAGTTCTTC.

This clone appeared once. The gene calls are TRBV30 and TRBJ1-6, with unresolved D. The CDR3 is 15 residues long. Trimming shortened V by 4 bases and J by 6 bases, and 16 bases separated the two germline ends. CDR1 and CDR2 (germline): GTSNPN, SVGIG (reference sequence). Here the CDR3 DNA reads TGTGCCTGGAACTTAGCACGTCCGAGTAATTCACCCCTCCACTTT. Protein product: CAWNLARPSNSPLHF. Combining the CDR3 with reference TRBV30 and TRBJ1-6 gives the whole variable domain SQTIHQWPATLVQPVGSPLSLECTVEGTSNPNLYWYRQAAGRGLQLLFYSVGIGQISSEVPQNLSASRPQDRQFILSSKKLLLSDSGFYLCAWNLARPSNSPLHFGNGTRLTVT.

V usage is TRBV5-1 and J usage is TRBJ1-6, with TRBD1 as a possible D gene (6 bases). This CDR3 region has 18 residues. Per the germline V gene, CDR1 is SGHRS and CDR2 is YFSETQ. With 0 bases removed from V and 0 bases from J, the gap between germline ends came to 13 bases. The CDR3 loop reads CASSLATGLSSYNSPLHF. The DNA for the CDR3 is TGCGCCAGCAGCTTGGCGACAGGTTTGAGCTCCTATAATTCACCCCTCCACTTT.

The chain recombines TRBV5-1 with TRBJ2-1; D gene unclear. Trimming removed 4 bases from V and 3 bases from J, with 8 bases in between. The CDR3 extends over 13 amino acids. Germline CDR1 and CDR2: SGHRS and YFSETQ. The CDR3 DNA reads TGCGCCAGCAGCGTGGGCCTCTACAATGAGCAGTTCTTC. It specifies CASSVGLYNEQFF.

The chain combines TRBV19 with TRBJ2-7; either TRBD1 or TRBD2 may supply D (5 bases each). The CDR3 extends over 15 amino acids. Trimming removed 7 bases from V and 5 bases from J, with 21 bases in between. In germline, CDR1 is LNHDA, CDR2 SQIVND (reference sequence). The CDR3 is CASTASGTPGNEQYF. CDR3 nucleotides: TGTGCCAGTACCGCCTCCGGGACCCCGGGCAACGAGCAGTACTTC.

The chain links TRBV4-2 to TRBJ1-2, with D tentatively TRBD1 (5 bases). Germline values: CDR1 LGHNA, CDR2 YNFKEQ. The CDR3 runs 15 residues. Trimming stripped 3 bases from V and 3 bases from J, with 14 bases between. CDR3 nucleotides: TGTGCCAGCAGCCAGGGCCCCGACAGTCACTATGGCTACACCTTC. This translates into CASSQGPDSHYGYTF.

The count of this clone is one. The V call is TRBV5-4, the J call TRBJ2-2, with D perhaps TRBD2 (6 bases). V lost 5 bases, J lost 6 bases, and 20 bases lay in between. Germline V gene sequence: CDR1 SGHNT, CDR2 YYREEE (reference sequence). The CDR3 has 16 amino acids. The CDR3 loop is CASRAGGAAIAGELFF. DNA for the CDR3: TGTGCCAGCAGGGCCGGGGGTGCCGCCATCGCCGGGGAGCTGTTTTTT.

V gene TRBV20-1 combines with J gene TRBJ2-3, with 8 bases lining up with TRBD1. In germline, CDR1 is DFQATT, CDR2 SNEGSKA (reference sequence). This CDR3 has 11 amino acids. V lost 6 bases, J lost 7 bases, and 3 bases stayed unmatched. CDR3 sequence: CSARTGYTQYF. The CDR3 DNA follows: TGCAGTGCAAGGACAGGGTATACGCAGTATTTT.

The V gene is TRBV6-6, the J gene TRBJ1-2, with D unresolved. V lost 0 bases, J lost 8 bases, and 4 bases lay in between. Germline values: CDR1 MNHNY, CDR2 SVGAGI (reference sequence). CDR3 length: 11 residues. CDR3 residues: CASSYSQGYTF. CDR3 DNA: TGTGCCAGCAGTTACTCACAGGGCTACACCTTC.

The chain uses TRBV5-1 and TRBJ2-7; D uncertain. CDR1 is SGHRS and CDR2 is YFSETQ in the germline V gene. Trimming stripped 0 bases from V and 7 bases from J, with 11 bases between. This CDR3 is built from 13 residues. The CDR3 spells CASSLATPAEQYF. The DNA of the CDR3 is TGCGCCAGCAGCTTGGCGACACCTGCTGAGCAGTACTTC.

This chain links TRBV5-4 with TRBJ2-3; 9 bases match TRBD2. This CDR3 region has 14 residues. CDR1 is SGHNT, CDR2 YYREEE, per germline (reference sequence). Losses at the gene ends were 5 bases for V and 3 bases for J; bases not matched to a gene: 4. The CDR3 protein is CASRVAGVTDTQYF. The CDR3 DNA sequence: TGTGCCAGCAGGGTAGCGGGGGTTACAGATACGCAGTATTTT.

The chain uses TRBV19 and TRBJ1-5, with D tentatively TRBD1 (6 bases). CDR1 and CDR2 (germline): LNHDA, SQIVND (reference sequence). The length of the CDR3 is 17 residues. Deletions cut 10 bases from V and 2 bases from J, with 24 bases between. The CDR3 DNA is TGTGCCACCCTCGGGGACATCACAAACGGTCGCAATCAGCCCCAGCATTTT. It yields the protein CATLGDITNGRNQPQHF.

This sequence joins TRBV7-2 and TRBJ1-2; 9 bases align to TRBD1. The CDR3 spans 15 residues. Germline V gives CDR1 SGHTA, CDR2 FQGNSA. V dropped 5 bases and J dropped 6; count of bases not matched to a gene: 10. CDR3: CASSTRQGEAHGYTF. The DNA of the CDR3 is TGTGCCAGCAGCACCCGACAGGGGGAAGCGCATGGCTACACCTTC.

V is TRBV10-3 and J is TRBJ2-7, with 8 positions matching TRBD1. V dropped 8 bases and J dropped 0; count of bases not matched to a gene: 6. The length of the CDR3 is 14 residues. Germline V gene data show CDR1 as ENHRY and CDR2 as SYGVKD. Here the CDR3 DNA reads TGTGCCATCGCAAGCAGGGGGCACTCCTACGAGCAGTACTTC. This codes for CAIASRGHSYEQYF.

The chain has TRBV30 and TRBJ1-4, with TRBD1 as a possible D gene (6 bases). The germline CDR1 and CDR2 sequences are GTSNPN and SVGIG (reference sequence). This CDR3 region has 12 residues. V was clipped by 0 bases and J by 10 bases, with 9 bases between them. CDR3 nucleotide sequence: TGTGCCTGGAGTGTGGGGACAAGAAAACTGTTTTTT. It specifies CAWSVGTRKLFF.

The chain employs TRBV7-2 and TRBJ1-6; D might be TRBD1 (6 bases). The CDR3 is made up of 15 amino acids. Trimming cost V 1 base and J 6 bases, with 10 bases left between them. CDR1 and CDR2 (germline): SGHTA, FQGNSA. The CDR3 region has the DNA TGTGCCAGCAGCTTAGTTGCAGGGGTTAATTCACCCCTCCACTTT. Encoded protein: CASSLVAGVNSPLHF.

V and J are TRBV5-1 and TRBJ2-7, with 10 bases identical to TRBD2. The length of the CDR3 is 17 residues. Germline CDR1 SGHRS, CDR2 YFSETQ. The trim removed 0 bases at V and 3 bases at J, leaving 9 bases unmatched. CDR3 region: CASSLARASGRIYEQYF. The CDR3 nucleotides read TGCGCCAGCAGCTTGGCCAGAGCTAGCGGGAGAATCTACGAGCAGTACTTC.

This chain uses TRBV11-3 with TRBJ2-2; 8 bases match TRBD2. Germline V gives CDR1 SGHNT, CDR2 YENEEA. Trimming cost V 1 base and J 5 bases; bases outside gene matches: 0. This CDR3 is built from 14 residues. This chain's CDR3 is CASSLVAGTGELFF. The CDR3 DNA is TGTGCCAGCAGCTTAGTAGCGGGGACCGGGGAGCTGTTTTTT.

V is TRBV4-3 and J is TRBJ1-3, with a tentative D call TRBD1 (5 bases). This CDR3 spans 19 amino acids. CDR1 and CDR2 from the germline V gene are LGHNA and YSLEER. V gave up 0 bases and J gave up 0 bases, with 18 bases separating them. The chain's CDR3 is CASSQDPGGGAISGNTIYF. CDR3 nucleotide sequence: TGCGCCAGCAGCCAAGATCCCGGGGGGGGTGCCATCTCTGGAAACACCATATATTTT.

This chain connects TRBV5-4 to TRBJ1-2; D is unresolved. V lost 2 bases to trimming and J lost 6 bases, with 8 bases between them. The germline CDR1 and CDR2 sequences are SGHNT and YYREEE (reference sequence). The CDR3 extends over 12 amino acids. CDR3 loop: CASSFGPDGYTF. The CDR3 bases are TGTGCCAGCAGCTTCGGACCGGATGGCTACACCTTC.

This CDR3 is CASSRTDYTEAFF. The CDR3 DNA reads as TGTGCCAGCAGCAGGACCGACTACACTGAAGCTTTCTTT. This rearrangement joins TRBV11-3 to TRBJ1-1, with D uncertain. The CDR3 sequence is 13 residues long. With 5 bases removed from V and 3 bases from J, the gap between germline ends came to 10 bases. Germline CDR1 is SGHNT and CDR2 is YENEEA.

The rearrangement links TRBV6-5 to TRBJ1-3; 7 bases match TRBD1. Trimming cost V 2 bases and J 2 bases; bases outside gene matches: 3. The germline V gene has CDR1 MNHEY and CDR2 SVGAGI. This CDR3 has 15 residues. CDR3 sequence reads: CASSYQGVPGNTIYF. CDR3 sequence (DNA): TGTGCCAGCAGTTACCAGGGGGTCCCTGGAAACACCATATATTTT.

The V call is TRBV11-3, the J call TRBJ1-1; D not certain. Trimming removed 6 bases from V and 1 base from J, with 9 bases in between. From germline, CDR1 is SGHNT and CDR2 YENEEA. CDR3 length equals 13 residues. For the CDR3, the DNA is TGTGCCAGCAGTTTCGCCGCGAACACTGAAGCTTTCTTT. Translated, it gives CASSFAANTEAFF.

The chain carries TRBV5-1 and TRBJ2-3; 10 bases align to TRBD1. Trimming cost V 3 bases and J 14 bases; bases outside gene matches: 9. This CDR3 spans 13 amino acids. Looked up from germline, CDR1 is SGHRS and CDR2 is YFSETQ. This chain's CDR3 is CASSSGTGVQLYF. CDR3 nucleotides: TGCGCCAGCAGCTCCGGGACAGGGGTTCAGTTGTATTTT.

V usage is TRBV6-1 and J usage is TRBJ1-1, with 7 nucleotides matching TRBD1. The junction had 4 bases not matched to a gene; V was cut back by 6 bases and J by 0 bases. The CDR3 has 14 amino acids. Germline-derived CDR1 and CDR2 are MNHNS and SASEGT. CDR3 DNA: TGTGCCAGCAGGGTGACAGGGATGAACACTGAAGCTTTCTTT. Amino acids: CASRVTGMNTEAFF.

This chain uses TRBV19 with TRBJ1-6, with D possibly TRBD1 on 6 matching bases. Per the germline V gene, CDR1 is LNHDA and CDR2 is SQIVND (reference sequence). V was clipped by 3 bases and J by 8 bases, with 20 bases between them. CDR3 size: 17 residues. CDR3 protein: CASSMASYRDMYSPLHF. The DNA for the CDR3 is TGTGCCAGTAGTATGGCCTCTTACCGGGACATGTATTCACCCCTCCACTTT. The whole variable domain, filled in from reference TRBV19 and TRBJ1-6, reads DGGITQSPKYLFRKEGQNVTLSCEQNLNHDAMYWYRQDPGQGLRLIYYSQIVNDFQKGDIAEGYSVSREKKESFPLTVTSAQKNPTAFYLCASSMASYRDMYSPLHFGNGTRLTVT.